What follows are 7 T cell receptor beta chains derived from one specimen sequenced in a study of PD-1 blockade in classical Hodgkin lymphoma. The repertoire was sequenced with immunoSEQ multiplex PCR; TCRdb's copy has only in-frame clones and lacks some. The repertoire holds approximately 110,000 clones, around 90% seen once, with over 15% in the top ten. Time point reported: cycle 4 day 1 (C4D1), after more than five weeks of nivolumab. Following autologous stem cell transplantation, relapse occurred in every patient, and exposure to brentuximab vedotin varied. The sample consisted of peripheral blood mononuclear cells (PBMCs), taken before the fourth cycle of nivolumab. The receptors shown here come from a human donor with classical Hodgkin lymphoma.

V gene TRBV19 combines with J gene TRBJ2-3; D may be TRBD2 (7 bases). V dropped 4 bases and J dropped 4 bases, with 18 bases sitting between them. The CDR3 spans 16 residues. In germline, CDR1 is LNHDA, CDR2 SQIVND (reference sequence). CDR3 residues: CASSTPSGGSADTQYF. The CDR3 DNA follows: TGTGCCAGTAGTACGCCCTCGGGGGGCTCCGCAGATACGCAGTATTTT.

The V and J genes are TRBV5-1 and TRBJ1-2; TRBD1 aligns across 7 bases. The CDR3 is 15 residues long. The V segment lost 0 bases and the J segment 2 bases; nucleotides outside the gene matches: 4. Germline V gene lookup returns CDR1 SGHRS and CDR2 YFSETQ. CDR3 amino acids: CASSLAKQGNYGYTF. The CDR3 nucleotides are TGCGCCAGCAGCTTGGCCAAACAGGGGAACTATGGCTACACCTTC.

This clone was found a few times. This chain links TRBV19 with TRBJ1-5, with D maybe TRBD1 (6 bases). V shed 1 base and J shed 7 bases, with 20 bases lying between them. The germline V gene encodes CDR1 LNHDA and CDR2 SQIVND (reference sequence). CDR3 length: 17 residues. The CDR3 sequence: CASSIGTGQGWVQPQHF. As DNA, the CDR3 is TGTGCCAGTAGTATAGGCACTGGGCAGGGGTGGGTACAGCCCCAGCATTTT.

The CDR3 is CASSLGSGLAEHNEQFF. DNA of the CDR3: TGTGCCAGCAGCTTAGGCTCGGGACTAGCGGAACACAATGAGCAGTTCTTC. The chain carries TRBV11-3 and TRBJ2-1, with 11 bases fitting TRBD2. J was trimmed by 5 bases and V by 1 base; bases with no gene match: 7. CDR1 and CDR2 (germline): SGHNT, YENEEA. The CDR3 is 17 amino acids.

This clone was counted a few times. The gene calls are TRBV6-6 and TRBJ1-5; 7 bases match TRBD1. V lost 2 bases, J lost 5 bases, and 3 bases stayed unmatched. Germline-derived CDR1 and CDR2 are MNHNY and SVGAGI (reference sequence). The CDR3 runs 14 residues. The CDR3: CASSYNRGDQPQHF. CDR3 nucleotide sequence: TGTGCCAGCAGTTACAACAGGGGAGATCAGCCCCAGCATTTT.

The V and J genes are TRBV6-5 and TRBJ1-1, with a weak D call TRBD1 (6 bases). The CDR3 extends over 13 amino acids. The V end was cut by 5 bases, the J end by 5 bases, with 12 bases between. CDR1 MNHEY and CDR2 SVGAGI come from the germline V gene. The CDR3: CASSRVGGTEAFF. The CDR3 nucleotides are TGTGCCAGCAGTCGCGTAGGGGGGACTGAAGCTTTCTTT.

CDR3 region: CASSQESSRNYEQYF. Here the CDR3 DNA reads TGCGCCAGCAGCCAAGAGTCTAGCAGAAACTACGAGCAGTACTTC. The V call is TRBV4-1, the J call TRBJ2-7; TRBD2 is a possible D gene (5 bases). The germline gives CDR1 MGHRA, CDR2 YSYEKL. CDR3 length equals 15 residues. With 0 bases removed from V and 3 bases from J, the gap between germline ends came to 12 bases.